The sequence of this T cell receptor (beta chain) was determined in a study of Ad26.COV2.S vaccination and SARS-CoV-2 variants. About the research overall: Donor got 5x10^10 or 1x10^11 viral particles of Ad26.COV2.S.

Trimming stripped 5 bases from V and 3 bases from J, with 17 bases between. Looked up from germline, CDR1 is GTSNPN and CDR2 is SVGIG (reference sequence). This CDR3 spans 15 amino acids. The protocol was immunoSEQ multiplex PCR, while the TCRdb copy is restricted to in-frame clones and leaves out a portion. The data show hundreds of thousands of clones, with about 90% seen just once and around 1.7% held by the top ten. Study-wide results and limits: Possible underestimation of total T cell responses by the TCR breadth and depth analyses was noted.

Comment on this clone: Its specificity is not known.

Indicated treatment: around 19 received Ad26.COV2.S at low or high dose, single or two shots; a few received placebo; per-sample allocation not given. Specimens were obtained on day 63 following the first vaccine or placebo injection. It was an adult aged 18-55 years in Boston who was the donor. Spike of the Wuhan-strain SARS-CoV-2 was expressed by an Ad26 vector, which formed the vaccine. The receptor was isolated from a person between 18 and 59 years old who received the Ad26.COV2.S COVID-19 vaccine or a placebo. Sample: peripheral blood, taken in a trial of Ad26.COV2.S vaccine versus placebo. The J gene is TRBJ2-1, the V gene TRBV30, with D perhaps TRBD1 (6 bases). CDR3 residues: CAWLKTGRGYNEQFF. CDR3 DNA sequence: TGTGCCTGGCTTAAGACAGGAAGAGGCTACAATGAGCAGTTCTTC.